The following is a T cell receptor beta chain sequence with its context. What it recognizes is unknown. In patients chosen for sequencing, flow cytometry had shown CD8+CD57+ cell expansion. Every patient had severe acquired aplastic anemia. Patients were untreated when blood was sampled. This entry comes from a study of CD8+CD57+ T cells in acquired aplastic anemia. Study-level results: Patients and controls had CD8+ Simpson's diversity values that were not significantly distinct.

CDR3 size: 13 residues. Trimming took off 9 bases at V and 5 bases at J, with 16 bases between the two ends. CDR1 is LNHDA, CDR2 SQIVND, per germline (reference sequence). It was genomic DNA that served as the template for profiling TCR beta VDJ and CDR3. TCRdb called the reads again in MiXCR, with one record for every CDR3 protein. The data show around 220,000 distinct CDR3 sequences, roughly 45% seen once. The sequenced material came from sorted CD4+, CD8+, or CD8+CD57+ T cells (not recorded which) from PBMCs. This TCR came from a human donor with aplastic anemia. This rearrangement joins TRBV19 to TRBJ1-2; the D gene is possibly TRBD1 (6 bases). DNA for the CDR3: TGTGCCAGCAGGTCGGGACACGGATATGGCTACACCTTC. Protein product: CASRSGHGYGYTF. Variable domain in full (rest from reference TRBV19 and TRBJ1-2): DGGITQSPKYLFRKEGQNVTLSCEQNLNHDAMYWYRQDPGQGLRLIYYSQIVNDFQKGDIAEGYSVSREKKESFPLTVTSAQKNPTAFYLCASRSGHGYGYTFGSGTRLTVV.